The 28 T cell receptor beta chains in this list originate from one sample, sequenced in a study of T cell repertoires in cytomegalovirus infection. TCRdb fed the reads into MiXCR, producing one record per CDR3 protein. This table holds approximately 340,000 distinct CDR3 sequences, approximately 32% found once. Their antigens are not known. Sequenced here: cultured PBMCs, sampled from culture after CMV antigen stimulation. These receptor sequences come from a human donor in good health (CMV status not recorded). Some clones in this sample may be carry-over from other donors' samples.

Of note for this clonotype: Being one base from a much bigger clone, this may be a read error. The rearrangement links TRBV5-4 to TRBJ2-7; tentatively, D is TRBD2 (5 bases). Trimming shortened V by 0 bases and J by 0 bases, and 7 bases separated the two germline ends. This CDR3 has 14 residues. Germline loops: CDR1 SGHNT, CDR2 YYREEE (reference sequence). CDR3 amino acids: CASSLGESSYEQYF. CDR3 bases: TGTGCCAGCAGCTTGGGGGAGAGCTCCTACGAGCAGTACTTC. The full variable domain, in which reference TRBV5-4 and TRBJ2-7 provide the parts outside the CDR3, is ETGVTQSPTHLIKTRGQQVTLRCSSQSGHNTVSWYQQALGQGPQFIFQYYREEENGRGNFPPRFSGLQFPNYSSELNVNALELDDSALYLCASSLGESSYEQYFGPGTRLTVT.

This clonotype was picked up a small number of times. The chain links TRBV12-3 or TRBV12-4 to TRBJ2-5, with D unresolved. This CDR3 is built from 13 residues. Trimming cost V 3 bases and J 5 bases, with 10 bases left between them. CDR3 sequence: CASSFLDRETQYF. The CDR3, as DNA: TGTGCCAGCAGTTTCTTGGATCGGGAGACCCAGTACTTC.

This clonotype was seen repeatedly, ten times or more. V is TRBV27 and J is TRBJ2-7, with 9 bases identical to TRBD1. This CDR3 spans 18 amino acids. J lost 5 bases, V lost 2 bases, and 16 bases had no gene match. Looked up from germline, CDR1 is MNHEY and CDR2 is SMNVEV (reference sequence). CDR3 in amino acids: CASSLRPPVGQGSDEQYF. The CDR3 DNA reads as TGTGCCAGCAGTTTAAGGCCCCCGGTGGGACAGGGTAGCGACGAGCAGTACTTC.

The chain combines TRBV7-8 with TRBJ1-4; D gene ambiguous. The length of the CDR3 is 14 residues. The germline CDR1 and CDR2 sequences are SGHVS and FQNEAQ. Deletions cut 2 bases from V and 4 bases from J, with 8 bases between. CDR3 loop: CASSLRLVNEKLFF. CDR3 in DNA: TGTGCCAGCAGCTTAAGGCTGGTTAATGAAAAACTGTTTTTT.

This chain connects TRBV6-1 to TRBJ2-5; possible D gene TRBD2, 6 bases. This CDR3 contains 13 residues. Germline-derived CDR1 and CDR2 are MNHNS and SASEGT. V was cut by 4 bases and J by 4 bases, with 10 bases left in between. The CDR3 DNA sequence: TGTGCCAGCAGTGCTGGGACTGGAGAGACCCAGTACTTC. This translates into CASSAGTGETQYF.

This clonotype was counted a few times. CDR3 amino acids: CASCFGTAGTDTQYF. CDR3 in DNA: TGCGCCAGCTGCTTCGGGACCGCGGGCACAGATACGCAGTATTTT. J is TRBJ2-3 and V is TRBV10-2; D might be TRBD1 or TRBD2, each matching 5 bases. The germline CDR1 and CDR2 sequences are WSHSY and SAAADI. This CDR3 is built from 15 residues. Trimming removed 8 bases at V and 1 base at J, with 16 bases between.

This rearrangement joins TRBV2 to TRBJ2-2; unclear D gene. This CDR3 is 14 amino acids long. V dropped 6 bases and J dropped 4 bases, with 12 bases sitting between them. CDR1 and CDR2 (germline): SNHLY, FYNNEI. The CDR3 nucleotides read TGTGCCAGCAGGGGCCCAATGAGCACCGGGGAGCTGTTTTTT. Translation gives CASRGPMSTGELFF.

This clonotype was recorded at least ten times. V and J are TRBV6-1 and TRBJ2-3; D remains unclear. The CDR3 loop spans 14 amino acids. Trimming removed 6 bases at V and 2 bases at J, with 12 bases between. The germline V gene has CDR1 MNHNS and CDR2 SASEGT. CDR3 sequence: CASSSDWFTDTQYF. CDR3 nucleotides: TGTGCCAGCAGCTCCGACTGGTTCACAGATACGCAGTATTTT.

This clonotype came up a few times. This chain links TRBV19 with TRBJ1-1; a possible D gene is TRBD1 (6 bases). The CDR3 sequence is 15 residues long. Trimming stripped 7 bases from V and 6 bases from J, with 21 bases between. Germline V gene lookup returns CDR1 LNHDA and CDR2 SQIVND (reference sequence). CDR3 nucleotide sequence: TGTGCCAGTAACTCCCCCAGGGGCCAAGGTGCTGAAGCTTTCTTT. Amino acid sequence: CASNSPRGQGAEAFF.

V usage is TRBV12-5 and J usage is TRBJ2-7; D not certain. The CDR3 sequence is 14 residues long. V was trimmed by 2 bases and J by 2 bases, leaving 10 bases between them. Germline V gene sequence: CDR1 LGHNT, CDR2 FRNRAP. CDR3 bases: TGTGCTAGTGGTTTGTCACAGCTTCCCTACGAGCAGTACTTC. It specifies CASGLSQLPYEQYF.

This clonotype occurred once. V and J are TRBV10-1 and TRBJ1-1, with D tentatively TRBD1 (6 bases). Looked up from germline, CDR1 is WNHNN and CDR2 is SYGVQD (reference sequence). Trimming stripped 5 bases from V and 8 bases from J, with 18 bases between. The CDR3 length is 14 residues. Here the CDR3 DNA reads TGCGCCAGCAGTTCGGACAGTGGATCCCGAGAAGCTTTCTTT. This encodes CASSSDSGSREAFF.

This CDR3 is CASSRDVGTETYEQYF. For the CDR3, the DNA is TGTGCCAGCAGTCGAGACGTCGGGACGGAGACCTACGAGCAGTACTTC. The chain recombines TRBV7-6 with TRBJ2-7; either TRBD1 or TRBD2 may fit D (5 bases each). Germline V gives CDR1 SGHVS, CDR2 FNYEAQ. V was clipped by 6 bases and J by 2 bases, with 20 bases between them. The CDR3 totals 16 residues.

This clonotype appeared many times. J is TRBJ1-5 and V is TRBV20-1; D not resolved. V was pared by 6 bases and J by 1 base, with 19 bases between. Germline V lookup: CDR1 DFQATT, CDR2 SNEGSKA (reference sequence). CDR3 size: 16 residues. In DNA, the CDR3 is TGCAGTGCAAAGGTCGCCACGAAGGGAAGCAATCAGCCCCAGCATTTT. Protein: CSAKVATKGSNQPQHF.

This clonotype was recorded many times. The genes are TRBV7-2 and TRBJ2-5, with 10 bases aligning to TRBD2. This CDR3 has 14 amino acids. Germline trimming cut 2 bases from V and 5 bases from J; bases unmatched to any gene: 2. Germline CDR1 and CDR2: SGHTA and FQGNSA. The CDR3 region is CASSLSSGSETQYF. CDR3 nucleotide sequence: TGTGCCAGCAGCTTATCTAGCGGGAGTGAGACCCAGTACTTC.

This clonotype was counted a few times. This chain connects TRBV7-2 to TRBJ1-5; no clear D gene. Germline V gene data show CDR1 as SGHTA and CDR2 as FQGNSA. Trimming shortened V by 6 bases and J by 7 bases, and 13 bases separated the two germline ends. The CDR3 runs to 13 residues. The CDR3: CASSEQQSQPQHF. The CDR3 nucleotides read TGTGCCAGCAGTGAACAGCAAAGCCAGCCCCAGCATTTT.

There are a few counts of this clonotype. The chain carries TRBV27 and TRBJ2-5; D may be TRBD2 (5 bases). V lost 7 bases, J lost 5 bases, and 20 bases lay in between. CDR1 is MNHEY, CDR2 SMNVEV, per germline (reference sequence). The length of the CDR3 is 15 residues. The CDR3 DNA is TGTGCCAGCACGATGAGGGCAGAACGGTGGGAGACCCAGTACTTC. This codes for CASTMRAERWETQYF.

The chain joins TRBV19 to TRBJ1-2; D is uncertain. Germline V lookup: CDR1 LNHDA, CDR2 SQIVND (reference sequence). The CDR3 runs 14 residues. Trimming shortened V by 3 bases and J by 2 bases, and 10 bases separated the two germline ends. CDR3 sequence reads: CASSIDWQNYGYTF. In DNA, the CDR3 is TGTGCCAGTAGTATCGATTGGCAGAACTATGGCTACACCTTC.

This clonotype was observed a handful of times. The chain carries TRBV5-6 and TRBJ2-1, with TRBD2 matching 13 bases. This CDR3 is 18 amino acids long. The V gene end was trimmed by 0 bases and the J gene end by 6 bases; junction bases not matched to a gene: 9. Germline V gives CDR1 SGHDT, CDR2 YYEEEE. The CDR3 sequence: CASSLGTRLAGGGNEQFF. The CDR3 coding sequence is TGTGCCAGCAGCTTGGGGACGCGACTAGCGGGAGGAGGCAATGAGCAGTTCTTC.

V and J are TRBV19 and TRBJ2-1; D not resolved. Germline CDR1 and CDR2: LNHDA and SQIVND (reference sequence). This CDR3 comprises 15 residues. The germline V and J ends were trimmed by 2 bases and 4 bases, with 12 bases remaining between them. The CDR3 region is CASSIRDFLYNEQFF. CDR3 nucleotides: TGTGCCAGTAGTATAAGAGACTTCCTGTACAATGAGCAGTTCTTC. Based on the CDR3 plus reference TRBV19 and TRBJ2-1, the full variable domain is DGGITQSPKYLFRKEGQNVTLSCEQNLNHDAMYWYRQDPGQGLRLIYYSQIVNDFQKGDIAEGYSVSREKKESFPLTVTSAQKNPTAFYLCASSIRDFLYNEQFFGPGTRLTVL.

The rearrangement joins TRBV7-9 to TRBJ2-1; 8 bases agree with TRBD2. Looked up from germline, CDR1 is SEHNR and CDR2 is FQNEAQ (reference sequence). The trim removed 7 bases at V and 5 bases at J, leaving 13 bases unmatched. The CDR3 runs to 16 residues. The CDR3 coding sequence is TGTGCCAGCACTCTCCGAGGGGTAGCGGGGAACAATGAGCAGTTCTTC. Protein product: CASTLRGVAGNNEQFF. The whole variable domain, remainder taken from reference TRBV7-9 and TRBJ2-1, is DTGVSQNPRHKITKRGQNVTFRCDPISEHNRLYWYRQTLGQGPEFLTYFQNEAQLEKSRLLSDRFSAERPKGSFSTLEIQRTEQGDSAMYLCASTLRGVAGNNEQFFGPGTRLTVL.

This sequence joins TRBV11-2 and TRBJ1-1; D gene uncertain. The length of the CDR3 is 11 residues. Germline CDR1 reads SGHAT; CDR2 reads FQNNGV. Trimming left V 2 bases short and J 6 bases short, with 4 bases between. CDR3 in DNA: TGTGCCAGCAGCTTAATTTCTGAAGCTTTCTTT. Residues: CASSLISEAFF.

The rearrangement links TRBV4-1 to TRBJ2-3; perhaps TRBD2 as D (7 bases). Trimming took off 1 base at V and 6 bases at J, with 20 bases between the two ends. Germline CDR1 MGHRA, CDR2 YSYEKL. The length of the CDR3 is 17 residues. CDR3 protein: CASSQVLRAGASDTQYF. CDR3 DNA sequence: TGCGCCAGCAGCCAAGTTCTACGTGCGGGGGCGAGCGATACGCAGTATTTT.

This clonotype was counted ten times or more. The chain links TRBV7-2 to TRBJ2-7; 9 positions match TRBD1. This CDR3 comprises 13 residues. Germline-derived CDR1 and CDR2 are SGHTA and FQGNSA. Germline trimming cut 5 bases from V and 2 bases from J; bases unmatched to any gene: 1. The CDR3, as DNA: TGTGCCAGCAGCCGACAGGGGGCCTACGAGCAGTACTTC. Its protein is CASSRQGAYEQYF.

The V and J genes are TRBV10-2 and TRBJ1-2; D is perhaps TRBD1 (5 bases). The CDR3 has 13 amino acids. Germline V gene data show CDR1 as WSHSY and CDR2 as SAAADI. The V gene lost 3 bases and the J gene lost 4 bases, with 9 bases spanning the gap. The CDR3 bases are TGCGCCAGCAGTGAAGCCAGGGTCTATGGCTACACCTTC. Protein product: CASSEARVYGYTF.

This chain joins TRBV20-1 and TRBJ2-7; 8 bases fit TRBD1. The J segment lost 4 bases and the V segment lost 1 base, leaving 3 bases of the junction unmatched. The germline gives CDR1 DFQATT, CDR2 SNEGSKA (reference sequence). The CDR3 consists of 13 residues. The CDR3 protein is CSARAQGAYEQYF. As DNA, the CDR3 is TGCAGTGCTAGAGCTCAGGGGGCTTACGAGCAGTACTTC.

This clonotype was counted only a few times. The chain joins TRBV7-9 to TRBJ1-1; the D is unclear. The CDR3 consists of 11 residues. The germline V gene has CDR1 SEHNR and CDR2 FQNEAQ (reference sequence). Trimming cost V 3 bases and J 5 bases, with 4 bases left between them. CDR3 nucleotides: TGTGCCAGCAGCTTTCTGACTGAAGCTTTCTTT. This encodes CASSFLTEAFF.

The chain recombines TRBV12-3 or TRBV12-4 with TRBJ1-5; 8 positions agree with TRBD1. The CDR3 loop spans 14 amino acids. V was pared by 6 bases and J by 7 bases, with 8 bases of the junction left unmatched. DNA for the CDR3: TGTGCCAGCAGCCGGGGGACAGGCAGACAGCCCCAGCATTTT. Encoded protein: CASSRGTGRQPQHF.

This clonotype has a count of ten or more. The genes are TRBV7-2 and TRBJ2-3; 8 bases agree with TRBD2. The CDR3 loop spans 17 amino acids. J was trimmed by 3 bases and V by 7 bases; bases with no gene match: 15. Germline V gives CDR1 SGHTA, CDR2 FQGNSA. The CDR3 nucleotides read TGTGCCAGCATAAGGGATTCGGGGGGGCGCTTAACAGATACGCAGTATTTT. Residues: CASIRDSGGRLTDTQYF.